Each of the 10 T cell receptor beta chains below was sequenced from the same sample in a study of tumor-infiltrating lymphocytes in primary liver carcinoma. The template, about 500 ng total RNA, yielded TCR beta cDNA made with a constant-region primer. Generation of the TCR beta libraries relied on three nested multiplex PCR rounds using slightly modified ARM-PCR. Primers for the first two PCR rounds were TRBV1-TRBV30 forward primers and a C-beta reverse primer (approximately 10 cycles per round). In TCRdb, the multiplex PCR reads were re-called with MiXCR into one record per CDR3 protein. The repertoire holds around 25,000 distinct CDR3 sequences, with over 60% as singletons. RNA and DNA were co-extracted from around 18-30 mg of unsorted bulk tissue. Sequenced: liver tumor tissue from sampling region 3. Subset indicated: tumor region T3, left-lateral pole. The source of these receptors is a man aged 35-49 years with primary liver carcinoma and hepatitis B virus infection.

On this clonotype itself: The junction differs from germline at one of its ends, possibly a read error. The chain recombines TRBV4-2 with TRBJ2-7; 16 nucleotides align to TRBD2. The CDR3 runs to 18 residues. Germline V gene sequence: CDR1 LGHNA, CDR2 YNFKEQ. The CDR3 region has the DNA TGTGCTAGCAGTGGAAAACCGGGACTAGCGGGAGGGCCATACGAGCACTACTTC. Translation gives CASSGKPGLAGGPYEHYF.

This clonotype was seen once. The rearrangement links TRBV5-1 to TRBJ2-5, with D unclear. Germline loops: CDR1 SGHRS, CDR2 YFSETQ. V dropped 3 bases and J dropped 11 bases, with 29 bases sitting between them. The CDR3 is 17 amino acids. The CDR3 here is CASSSLPVSSGQEIQYF. The CDR3 DNA reads as TGCGCCAGCAGCTCCCTCCCCGTCAGTTCGGGTCAAGAGATTCAGTACTTC.

This CDR3 reads CAIMSFSGGSYNEQFF. The CDR3 coding sequence is TGTGCCATCATGTCGTTTAGCGGGGGCTCATACAATGAGCAGTTCTTC. This rearrangement joins TRBV10-3 to TRBJ2-1, with 9 nucleotides matching TRBD2. The ends lost 7 bases at V and 4 bases at J; junction bases unmatched: 11. Germline V gene data show CDR1 as ENHRY and CDR2 as SYGVKD. The CDR3 is 16 amino acids.

As to this clonotype: At one boundary the junction diverges from the germline segment, which might be a read error. The chain employs TRBV14 and TRBJ2-7; 7 bases agree with TRBD1. Per the germline V gene, CDR1 is SGHDN and CDR2 is FVKESK. The CDR3 contains 13 residues. CDR3 residues: CVSSAQGSYEQYF. The CDR3 DNA reads TGTGTCAGCAGCGCACAGGGGTCCTACGAGCAGTACTTC.

About this clonotype itself: Since the CDR3 does not end with the conserved phenylalanine or tryptophan, this likely comes from a read error. It is unclear where the CDR3 begins or ends on the DNA, so no DNA is shown, and the CDR3 is as TCRdb lists it. The chain carries TRBV6-1 and TRBJ2-7. The CDR3 totals 11 residues, both ends included. CDR1 and CDR2 from the germline V gene are MNHNS and SASEGT. The CDR3: CATLEEYEQYS.

Details on this clonotype: An end of the junction does not agree with germline; a read error may underlie this. The rearrangement uses TRBV5-1 and TRBJ2-5, with D perhaps TRBD1 or TRBD2 (5 bases each). This CDR3 spans 16 amino acids. Germline CDR1 is SGHRS and CDR2 is YFSETQ. The DNA of the CDR3 is TGCGCCAGCTGCTTGGCCGGGTGGGGGATCCAAGAGACCCAATACTTC. It encodes CASCLAGWGIQETQYF.

A remark on this clonotype: A much larger clone differs by one base, so this may be a read error. The gene calls are TRBV6-5 and TRBJ2-7; 9 bases match TRBD2. The CDR3 spans 17 residues. With 6 bases clipped from V and 0 bases from J, the junction kept 12 bases outside the gene matches. The V gene's germline CDR1 is MNHEY and CDR2 SVGAGI. The CDR3 reads CASSFAGTSRSSYEQYF. In DNA form, the CDR3 reads TGTGCCAGCAGCTTCGCCGGGACTAGCAGGAGCTCCTACGAGCAGTACTTC.

As concerns this clonotype: An end of the junction differs from the germline gene, which may be a read error. V is TRBV29-1 and J is TRBJ2-2, with D possibly called TRBD1 or TRBD2 (5 bases each). Germline CDR1 SQVTM, CDR2 ANQGSEA. The length of the CDR3 is 13 residues. Written as DNA, the CDR3 is TGCAGCGTCCAACACAGGAATACCGGGGAGCTGTCTTTT. Translating gives CSVQHRNTGELSF.

Only a few counts were recorded for this clonotype. An end of the junction does not agree with germline; a read error may underlie this. The rearrangement joins TRBV12-3 or TRBV12-4 to TRBJ2-2, with D perhaps TRBD2 (5 bases). There are 12 residues in the CDR3. CDR3 nucleotides: TGTGCCAGCAGCCCCCGTCCCGGGAAGCTGTTTTTT. This gives the protein CASSPRPGKLFF.

In the case of this clonotype: The germline gene is not matched at one end of the junction; a read error may be the cause. This rearrangement joins TRBV5-1 to TRBJ2-3; TRBD2 might be the D (6 bases). Germline CDR1 reads SGHRS; CDR2 reads YFSETQ. The CDR3 is 16 residues long. CDR3 amino acids: CASNMGLAYSTDTQCF. CDR3 sequence (DNA): TGCGCCAGCAACATGGGGCTAGCGTATAGCACAGATACGCAGTGTTTT.